This T cell receptor beta chain stems from a study of CD8 T cells in Susac syndrome. Sequencing targeted TCR beta in blood CD8+ and CD4+ T cells. The authors negatively isolated CD8+ and CD4+ T cells and FACS-enriched TEMRA cells. When the RNA was reverse transcribed, random hexamers were used with an input of about 0.5 to 1 ug. The method of amplification for TCR beta CDR3 was immunoSEQ multiplex PCR, covering 54 Vbeta and 13 Jbeta. TCRdb itself ran the immunoSEQ multiplex PCR reads through MiXCR, one entry per CDR3 protein. The sample holds approximately 120,000 distinct CDR3 sequences, less than 95% seen once. Findings of the study overall: The study recognized that the number of individuals in its TCR sequencing and HLA analysis was relatively small.

Details on this clonotype: The target antigen is unknown.

The specimen sequenced was CD8+ T cells from PBMCs. The clonotype originates from a human donor in good health.

CDR3 DNA: TGCGCCAGCAGCTTAGCCCCCTACAATGAGCAGTTCTTC. It is translated as CASSLAPYNEQFF. The chain couples TRBV5-1 to TRBJ2-1; D unclear. CDR1 and CDR2 from the germline V gene are SGHRS and YFSETQ. The CDR3 spans 13 residues. Trimming removed 2 bases at V and 2 bases at J, with 5 bases between.